This is a list of T cell receptor beta chains from one sample in a study of T cell responses to AZD1222 COVID-19 vaccine. Clones were sequenced by immunoSEQ multiplex PCR, and TCRdb holds only the in-frame ones, with some missing. The table lists 150,000 or so clones, around nine tenths of them singletons, with less than 3% in the top ten. This specimen consisted of peripheral blood, obtained on day 0 of AZD1222 vaccination. The receptor source for this set is an adult in good health. CDR3s include the opening cysteine and the closing phenylalanine or tryptophan. A D gene is named only where the DNA matches it firmly. Clone size, where shown, is once, few, many, or a class for clones that have expanded.

CASSQDLVADSYEQYF TGTGCCAGCAGCCAAGATTTGGTAGCGGACTCCTACGAGCAGTACTTC TRBJ2-7 - TRBV3-1/TRBV3-2 -
CASSLPGAGKKLFF TGTGCCAGCAGCTTGCCGGGGGCAGGGAAAAAACTGTTTTTT TRBJ1-4 - TRBV5-4 -
CASRQAEKLFF TGTGCCAGTAGACAGGCCGAAAAACTGTTTTTT TRBJ1-4 - TRBV6-5 -
CAWNGNGYTF TGTGCCTGGAACGGGAATGGCTACACCTTC TRBJ1-2 - TRBV30 -
CASSETMTDTIGYTF TGCGCCAGCAGTGAGACCATGACAGACACTATTGGGTACACCTTC TRBJ1-2 - TRBV10-1 -
CASLGTGGRETEAFF TGTGCCAGCTTGGGGACAGGGGGAAGAGAGACTGAAGCTTTCTTT TRBJ1-1 - TRBV2 TRBD1
CASSERRSTEAFF TGTGCCAGCAGTGAAAGACGGTCCACTGAAGCTTTCTTT TRBJ1-1 - TRBV2 -
CASSSGFNGYTF TGTGCCAGCAGTTCAGGGTTTAATGGCTACACCTTC TRBJ1-2 - TRBV27 -
CASRLEAAGELFF TGCGCCAGCAGGTTGGAGGCGGCCGGGGAGCTGTTTTTT TRBJ2-2 once TRBV5-1 -
CASSPDRAQETQYF TGTGCCAGCAGTCCTGACAGAGCCCAAGAGACCCAGTACTTC TRBJ2-5 - TRBV6-6 -
CASSFRGGTEAFF TGTGCCAGCAGTTTTAGGGGCGGCACTGAAGCTTTCTTT TRBJ1-1 - TRBV27 -
CASSQSAARAYEQYF TGCGCCAGCAGTCAATCGGCGGCCCGTGCCTACGAGCAGTACTTC TRBJ2-7 - TRBV23-1 -
CAISGDGGGSPEAFF TGTGCCATCAGTGGGGACGGGGGAGGAAGCCCTGAAGCTTTCTTT TRBJ1-1 - TRBV10-3 -
CASSPGILTEAFF TGTGCCAGCAGCCCAGGGATCCTCACTGAAGCTTTCTTT TRBJ1-1 - TRBV6-6 -
CASSLIGVGNTIYF TGTGCCAGCAGCTTAATAGGTGTTGGAAACACCATATATTTT TRBJ1-3 - TRBV7-8 -
CASSLDGNQPQHF TGTGCCAGCAGCTTAGACGGGAATCAGCCCCAGCATTTT TRBJ1-5 - TRBV7-9 -
CASSLTGTYEQYF TGTGCCAGCAGCTTAACAGGTACCTACGAGCAGTACTTC TRBJ2-7 - TRBV7-9 -
CASSIAGGTHEQYF TGTGCCAGTAGTATAGCGGGAGGGACCCACGAGCAGTACTTC TRBJ2-7 - TRBV19 TRBD2
CSVETVLNTDTQYF TGCAGCGTTGAGACAGTCTTAAACACAGATACGCAGTATTTT TRBJ2-3 - TRBV29-1 -
CASRRDSRTDTQYF TGTGCCAGCCGCAGGGACAGTCGCACAGATACGCAGTATTTT TRBJ2-3 - TRBV6-5 TRBD1
CASSTIDRGNTEAFF TGCGCCAGCAGCACTATAGACAGGGGAAACACTGAAGCTTTCTTT TRBJ1-1 - TRBV5-1 TRBD1
CASSPKNTIYF TGTGCCAGCAGCCCGAAGAACACCATATATTTT TRBJ1-3 - TRBV12-3/TRBV12-4 -